This is a list of T cell receptor beta chains from one sample in a study of cytomegalovirus exposure and HLA in healthy donors. TCRdb's copy holds only in-frame clones and misses some; the assay was immunoSEQ multiplex PCR. Of 150,000 to 200,000 clones listed, about 95% are singletons. Sequencing used PBMCs. These receptors originate from a woman under 30 in good health and CMV-seronegative. Both conserved end residues are part of each CDR3. The D gene is left open where the match is weak. Expanded clones get a size class; other rows say once, few or many, or leave the size out.

V gene,clone size,J gene,D gene,CDR3 protein,CDR3 DNA
TRBV2,-,TRBJ2-3,-,CARKLGLADTQYF,TGTGCCAGAAAACTAGGTTTAGCAGATACGCAGTATTTT
TRBV5-1,-,TRBJ2-1,TRBD1,CASSHPGQGPYNEQFF,TGCGCCAGCAGCCATCCGGGACAGGGGCCATACAATGAGCAGTTCTTC
TRBV27,-,TRBJ2-1,-,CASSLSSPGPYNEQFF,TGTGCCAGCAGTTTATCTAGCCCGGGTCCCTACAATGAGCAGTTCTTC
TRBV4-3,-,TRBJ1-6,-,CASSQESGAGYNSPLHF,TGCGCCAGCAGCCAAGAATCAGGGGCAGGCTATAATTCACCCCTCCACTTT
TRBV6-1,-,TRBJ2-7,-,CASHKQGATYEQYF,TGTGCCAGCCACAAACAGGGCGCCACCTACGAGCAGTACTTC
TRBV10-3,-,TRBJ1-1,-,CATGLRNTEAFF,TGTGCCACCGGACTTCGGAACACTGAAGCTTTCTTT
TRBV5-1,-,TRBJ2-3,TRBD2,CASSLEILAGGRGDTQYF,TGCGCCAGCAGCTTGGAAATACTAGCGGGGGGGCGTGGAGATACGCAGTATTTT
TRBV27,-,TRBJ1-6,TRBD1,CASSLGTGPLHF,TGTGCCAGCAGTTTAGGGACAGGCCCACTCCACTTT
TRBV5-5,-,TRBJ2-7,-,CASSGGDFGRQYF,TGTGCCAGCAGCGGAGGGGACTTCGGTAGGCAGTACTTC
TRBV7-9,-,TRBJ1-1,-,CASSLVPGTEAFF,TGTGCCAGCAGCTTAGTTCCGGGCACTGAAGCTTTCTTT
TRBV5-6,-,TRBJ2-1,-,CASSLGRAVTYNEQFF,TGTGCCAGCAGCTTGGGGCGGGCGGTGACCTACAATGAGCAGTTCTTC
TRBV4-1,-,TRBJ2-1,TRBD1,CASSDRDRGLGEQFF,TGCGCCAGCAGCGACCGGGACAGGGGGTTGGGGGAGCAGTTCTTC
TRBV7-2,-,TRBJ1-5,TRBD1,CASSLTGGNQPQHF,TGTGCCAGCAGCTTGACAGGGGGGAATCAGCCCCAGCATTTT
TRBV7-2,-,TRBJ1-6,TRBD1,CASSSAWTGPNSPLHF,TGTGCCAGCAGCTCAGCCTGGACAGGCCCGAATTCACCCCTCCACTTT
TRBV6-6,once,TRBJ2-2,TRBD1,CASRYRQGNTGELFF,TGTGCCAGCAGATATCGACAGGGAAACACCGGGGAGCTGTTTTTT
TRBV19,-,TRBJ2-3,-,CATTPRGGYTDTQYF,TGTGCCACTACACCGAGGGGGGGATACACAGATACGCAGTATTTT
TRBV7-2,-,TRBJ2-3,TRBD2,CASSLGGGAGTDTQYF,TGTGCCAGCAGCTTAGGCGGGGGGGCCGGGACAGATACGCAGTATTTT
TRBV5-6,-,TRBJ1-2,-,CASSFGVGNYGYTF,TGTGCCAGCAGCTTCGGGGTGGGAAACTATGGCTACACCTTC
TRBV6-5,-,TRBJ1-6,-,CASSWTVSNSPLHF,TGTGCCAGCAGTTGGACAGTTTCAAATTCACCCCTCCACTTT
TRBV5-4,once,TRBJ2-1,-,CASSLPSAQGEQFF,TGTGCCAGCAGCTTACCGTCAGCCCAGGGGGAGCAGTTCTTC
TRBV5-4,-,TRBJ1-2,TRBD1,CASSLGQGALGYTF,TGTGCCAGCAGCTTGGGACAGGGGGCGCTCGGCTACACCTTC
TRBV19,-,TRBJ1-1,-,CASSHAGVRHAFF,TGTGCCAGTAGCCACGCAGGGGTTCGGCACGCTTTCTTT
TRBV2,-,TRBJ2-2,-,CASSDMRQVKTGELFF,TGTGCCAGCAGTGACATGAGACAGGTCAAGACCGGGGAGCTGTTTTTT
TRBV27,-,TRBJ2-7,-,CASRSQGKFSYEQYF,TGTGCCAGCCGATCCCAGGGAAAGTTCTCCTACGAGCAGTACTTC
TRBV7-9,-,TRBJ2-7,-,CASSLENRDKMYF,TGTGCCAGCAGCTTGGAGAACCGGGACAAAATGTACTTC
TRBV2,-,TRBJ2-1,-,CASSEVLSSYNEQFF,TGTGCCAGCAGTGAAGTTCTGAGCTCCTACAATGAGCAGTTCTTC
TRBV27,-,TRBJ1-6,TRBD1,CASIPQGNMDSPLHF,TGTGCCAGCATACCACAGGGGAATATGGATTCACCCCTCCACTTT
TRBV4-3,once,TRBJ1-1,TRBD1,CASSQTIVSGGTEAFF,TGCGCCAGCAGCCAAACTATCGTTTCAGGGGGCACTGAAGCTTTCTTT
TRBV6-5,-,TRBJ1-2,TRBD1,CASRPDRVRYGYTF,TGTGCCAGCAGGCCCGACAGGGTCCGCTATGGCTACACCTTC
TRBV5-1,-,TRBJ1-4,-,CASSLSRGTNEKLFF,TGCGCCAGCAGCTTGTCCCGGGGGACTAATGAAAAACTGTTTTTT
TRBV5-1,-,TRBJ2-5,-,CASRQQPSLSETQYF,TGCGCCAGCCGCCAGCAGCCTAGCCTTTCGGAGACCCAGTACTTC
TRBV6-5,-,TRBJ1-1,-,CASSSQTAGTEAFF,TGTGCCAGCAGTTCCCAGACAGCGGGGACTGAAGCTTTCTTT
TRBV11-3,-,TRBJ2-1,TRBD2,CASSSQFLAGGVNEQFF,TGTGCCAGCAGCTCCCAATTCCTAGCGGGGGGAGTCAATGAGCAGTTCTTC
TRBV6-5,-,TRBJ1-4,-,CASSDSLTNEKLFF,TGTGCCAGCAGCGACAGCTTAACTAATGAAAAACTGTTTTTT
TRBV28,-,TRBJ2-7,-,CASRTADWAVEQYF,TGTGCCAGCAGGACCGCCGATTGGGCCGTCGAGCAGTACTTC
TRBV9,-,TRBJ1-2,-,CASSGRLDGYTF,TGTGCCAGCAGCGGAAGACTGGATGGCTACACCTTC
TRBV11-3,-,TRBJ2-1,TRBD2,CASSRRGGYNEQFF,TGTGCCAGCAGCCGACGGGGGGGTTACAATGAGCAGTTCTTC
TRBV9,-,TRBJ1-5,TRBD1,CASSVAGQVSNQPQHF,TGTGCCAGCAGCGTAGCGGGACAGGTAAGCAATCAGCCCCAGCATTTT
TRBV6-5,once,TRBJ2-2,-,CASSNTQGVGELFF,TGTGCCAGCAGTAACACACAGGGAGTCGGGGAGCTGTTTTTT
TRBV19,-,TRBJ1-5,-,CASTPGGFYSNQPQHF,TGTGCCAGTACTCCGGGGGGGTTTTATAGCAATCAGCCCCAGCATTTT
TRBV23-1,-,TRBJ1-5,-,CPQSSYSNQPQHF,TGCCCCCAGTCATCATATAGCAATCAGCCCCAGCATTTT
TRBV7-8,once,TRBJ2-7,TRBD2,CASSRPGLRDYEQYF,TGTGCCAGCAGCCGTCCGGGACTACGAGACTACGAGCAGTACTTC
TRBV7-3,-,TRBJ1-1,TRBD1,CASSTTGQGAPSF,TGTGCCAGCAGTACGACGGGACAGGGGGCCCCAAGTTTC
TRBV7-9,-,TRBJ2-1,TRBD2,CASSPQSGGYNEQFF,TGTGCCAGCAGCCCCCAAAGCGGGGGGTACAATGAGCAGTTCTTC
TRBV5-1,-,TRBJ2-1,TRBD1,CASSNRDRGDNEQFF,TGCGCCAGCAGCAACCGGGACAGGGGAGACAATGAGCAGTTCTTC
TRBV4-2,-,TRBJ1-6,TRBD1,CASSQAGGRSPLHF,TGTGCCAGCAGCCAAGCAGGGGGACGCTCACCCCTCCACTTT
TRBV10-1,-,TRBJ1-5,-,CASSPGGAYQPQHF,TGCGCCAGCAGTCCGGGAGGAGCTTATCAGCCCCAGCATTTT
TRBV7-8,-,TRBJ2-1,TRBD2,CASSSGLADYNEQFF,TGTGCCAGCAGCTCCGGACTAGCGGATTACAATGAGCAGTTCTTC
TRBV18,-,TRBJ1-1,-,CASSPGHEPMNTEAFF,TGTGCCAGCTCGCCTGGACACGAGCCCATGAACACTGAAGCTTTCTTT